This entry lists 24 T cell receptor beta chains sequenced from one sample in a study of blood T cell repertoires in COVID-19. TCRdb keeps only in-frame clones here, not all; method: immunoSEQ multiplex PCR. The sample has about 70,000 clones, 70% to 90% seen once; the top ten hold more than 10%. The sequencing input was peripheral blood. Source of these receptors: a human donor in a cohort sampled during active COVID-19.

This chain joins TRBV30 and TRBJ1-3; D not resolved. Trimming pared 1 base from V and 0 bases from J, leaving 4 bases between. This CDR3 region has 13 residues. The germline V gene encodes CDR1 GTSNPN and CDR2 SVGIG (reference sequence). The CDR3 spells CAWSDLSGNTIYF. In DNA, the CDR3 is TGTGCCTGGAGTGATCTCTCTGGAAACACCATATATTTT.

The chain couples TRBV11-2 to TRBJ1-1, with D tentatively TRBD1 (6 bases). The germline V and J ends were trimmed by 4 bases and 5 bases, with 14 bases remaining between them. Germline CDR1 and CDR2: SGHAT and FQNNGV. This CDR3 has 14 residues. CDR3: CASSSAQGWTEAFF. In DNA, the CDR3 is TGTGCCAGCAGCTCGGCGCAGGGGTGGACTGAAGCTTTCTTT.

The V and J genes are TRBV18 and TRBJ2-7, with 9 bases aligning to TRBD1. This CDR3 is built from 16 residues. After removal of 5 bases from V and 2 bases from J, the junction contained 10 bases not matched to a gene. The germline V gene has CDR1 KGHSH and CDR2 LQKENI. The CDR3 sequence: CASSSWDREGAYEQYF. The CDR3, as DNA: TGTGCCAGCTCATCGTGGGACAGGGAAGGTGCCTACGAGCAGTACTTC.

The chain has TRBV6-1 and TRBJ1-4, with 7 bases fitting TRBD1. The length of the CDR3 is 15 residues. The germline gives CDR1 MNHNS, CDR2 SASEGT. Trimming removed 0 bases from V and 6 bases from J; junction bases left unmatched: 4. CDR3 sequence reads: CASSEAGGLDEKLFF. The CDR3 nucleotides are TGTGCCAGCAGTGAAGCAGGGGGCCTTGATGAAAAACTGTTTTTT.

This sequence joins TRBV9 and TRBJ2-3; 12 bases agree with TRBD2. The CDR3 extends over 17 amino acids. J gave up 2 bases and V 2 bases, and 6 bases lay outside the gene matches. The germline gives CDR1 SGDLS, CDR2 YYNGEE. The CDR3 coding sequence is TGTGCCAGCAGCGTGGATCTAGCGGGGGGGCCCACAGATACGCAGTATTTT. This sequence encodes CASSVDLAGGPTDTQYF.

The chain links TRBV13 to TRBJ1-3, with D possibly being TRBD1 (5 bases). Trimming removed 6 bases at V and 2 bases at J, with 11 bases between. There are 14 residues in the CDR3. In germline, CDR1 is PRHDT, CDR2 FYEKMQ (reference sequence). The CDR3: CASSTPGTGNTIYF. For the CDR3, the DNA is TGTGCCAGCAGTACCCCAGGGACTGGAAACACCATATATTTT.

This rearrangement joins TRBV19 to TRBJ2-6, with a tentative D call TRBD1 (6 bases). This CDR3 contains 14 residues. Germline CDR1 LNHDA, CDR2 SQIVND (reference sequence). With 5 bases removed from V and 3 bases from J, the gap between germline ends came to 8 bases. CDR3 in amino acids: CASSEGDGANVLTF. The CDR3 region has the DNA TGTGCCAGTAGTGAGGGGGATGGGGCCAACGTCCTGACTTTC.

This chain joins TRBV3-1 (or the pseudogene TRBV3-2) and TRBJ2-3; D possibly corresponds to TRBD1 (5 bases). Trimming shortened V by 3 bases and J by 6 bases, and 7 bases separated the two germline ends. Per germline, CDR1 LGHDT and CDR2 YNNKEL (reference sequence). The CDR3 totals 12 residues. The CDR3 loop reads CASSHRVDTQYF. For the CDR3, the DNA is TGTGCCAGCAGCCACAGGGTCGATACGCAGTATTTT.

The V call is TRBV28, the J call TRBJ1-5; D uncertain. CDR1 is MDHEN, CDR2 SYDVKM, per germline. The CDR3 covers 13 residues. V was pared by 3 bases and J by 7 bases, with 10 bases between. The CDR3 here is CASSFAARQPQHF. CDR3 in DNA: TGTGCCAGCAGTTTTGCGGCACGGCAGCCCCAGCATTTT.

CDR3 in amino acids: CASSPRDFTYEQYF. CDR3 sequence (DNA): TGTGCCAGCAGCCCCCGGGACTTCACCTACGAGCAGTACTTC. This chain links TRBV5-6 with TRBJ2-7, with D possibly being TRBD2 (6 bases). This CDR3 has 14 amino acids. Germline V CDR1 and CDR2: SGHDT, YYEEEE. V was cut by 4 bases and J by 2 bases, with 13 bases left in between. The full variable domain, with the rest looked up from reference TRBV5-6 and TRBJ2-7, is DAGVTQSPTHLIKTRGQQVTLRCSPKSGHDTVSWYQQALGQGPQFIFQYYEEEERQRGNFPDRFSGHQFPNYSSELNVNALLLGDSALYLCASSPRDFTYEQYFGPGTRLTVT.

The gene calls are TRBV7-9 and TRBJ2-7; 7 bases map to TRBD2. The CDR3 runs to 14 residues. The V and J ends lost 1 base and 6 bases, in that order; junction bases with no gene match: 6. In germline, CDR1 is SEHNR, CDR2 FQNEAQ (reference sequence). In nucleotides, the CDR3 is TGTGCCAGCAGCTTAGGGGGGGGAGCCGCCGAGCAGTACTTC. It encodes CASSLGGGAAEQYF. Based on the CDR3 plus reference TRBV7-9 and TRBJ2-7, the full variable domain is DTGVSQNPRHKITKRGQNVTFRCDPISEHNRLYWYRQTLGQGPEFLTYFQNEAQLEKSRLLSDRFSAERPKGSFSTLEIQRTEQGDSAMYLCASSLGGGAAEQYFGPGTRLTVT.

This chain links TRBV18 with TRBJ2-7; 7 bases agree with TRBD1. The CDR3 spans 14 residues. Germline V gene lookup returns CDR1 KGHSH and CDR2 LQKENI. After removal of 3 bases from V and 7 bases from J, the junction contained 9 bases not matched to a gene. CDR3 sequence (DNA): TGTGCCAGCTCACCTATTTCAGGGGGTGGTGAGCAGTACTTC. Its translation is CASSPISGGGEQYF.

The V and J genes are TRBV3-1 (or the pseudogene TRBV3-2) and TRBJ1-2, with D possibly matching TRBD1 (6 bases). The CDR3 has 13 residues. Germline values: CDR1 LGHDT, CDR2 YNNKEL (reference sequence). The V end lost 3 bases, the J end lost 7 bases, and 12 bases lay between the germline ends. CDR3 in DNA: TGTGCCAGCAGCCATCCACAGGGCTCTGGCTACACCTTC. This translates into CASSHPQGSGYTF.

The CDR3 here is CASSRTPGTLGTDTQYF. For the CDR3, the DNA is TGTGCCAGCAGCCGGACTCCCGGGACTTTAGGGACAGATACGCAGTATTTT. The J gene is TRBJ2-3, the V gene TRBV4-2; D might be TRBD2 (6 bases). Trimming cost V 4 bases and J 3 bases, with 20 bases left between them. CDR3 length: 17 amino acids. The germline gives CDR1 LGHNA, CDR2 YNFKEQ.

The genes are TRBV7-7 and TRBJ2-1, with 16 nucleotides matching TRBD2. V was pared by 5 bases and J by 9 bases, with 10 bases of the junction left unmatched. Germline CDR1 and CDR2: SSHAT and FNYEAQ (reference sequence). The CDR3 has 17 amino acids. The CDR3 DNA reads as TGTGCCAGCAGCCTCTTCGGGACTAGCGGGGGGGCGACTGAGCAGTTCTTC. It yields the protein CASSLFGTSGGATEQFF.

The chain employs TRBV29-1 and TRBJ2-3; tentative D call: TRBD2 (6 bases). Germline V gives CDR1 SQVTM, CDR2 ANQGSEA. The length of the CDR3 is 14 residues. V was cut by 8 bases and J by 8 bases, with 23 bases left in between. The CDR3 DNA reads TGCAGCCCGAGGACCGGGGGTATTCAGGGTACGCAGTATTTT. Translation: CSPRTGGIQGTQYF.

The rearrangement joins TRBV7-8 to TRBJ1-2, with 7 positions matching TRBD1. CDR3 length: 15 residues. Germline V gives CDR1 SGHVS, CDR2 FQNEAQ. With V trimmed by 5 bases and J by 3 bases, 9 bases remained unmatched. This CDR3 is CASSPRQGADYGYTF. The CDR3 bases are TGTGCCAGCAGCCCCCGACAGGGTGCAGACTATGGCTACACCTTC.

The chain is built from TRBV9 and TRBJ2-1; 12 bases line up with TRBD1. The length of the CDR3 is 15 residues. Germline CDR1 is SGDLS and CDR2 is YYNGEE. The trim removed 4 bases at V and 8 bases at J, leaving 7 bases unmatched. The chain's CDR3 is CASSIRDRGLDEQFF. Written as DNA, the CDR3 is TGTGCCAGCAGCATCCGGGACAGGGGGCTCGATGAGCAGTTCTTC. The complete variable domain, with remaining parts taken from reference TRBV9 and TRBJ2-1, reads DSGVTQTPKHLITATGQRVTLRCSPRSGDLSVYWYQQSLDQGLQFLIQYYNGEERAKGNILERFSAQQFPDLHSELNLSSLELGDSALYFCASSIRDRGLDEQFFGPGTRLTVL.

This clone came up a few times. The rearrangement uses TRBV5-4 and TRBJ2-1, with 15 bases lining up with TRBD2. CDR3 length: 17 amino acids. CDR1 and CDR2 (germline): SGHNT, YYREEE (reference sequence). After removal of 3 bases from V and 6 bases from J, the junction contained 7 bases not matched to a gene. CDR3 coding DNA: TGTGCCAGCAGCTCAGGACTAGCGGGGGGGAATTCCAATGAGCAGTTCTTC. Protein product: CASSSGLAGGNSNEQFF.

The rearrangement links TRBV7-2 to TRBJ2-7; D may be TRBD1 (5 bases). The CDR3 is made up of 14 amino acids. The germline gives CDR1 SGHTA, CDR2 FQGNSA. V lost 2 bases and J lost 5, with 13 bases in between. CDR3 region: CASSLTQGNNEQYF. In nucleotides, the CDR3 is TGTGCCAGCAGCTTAACTCAGGGTAACAACGAGCAGTACTTC.

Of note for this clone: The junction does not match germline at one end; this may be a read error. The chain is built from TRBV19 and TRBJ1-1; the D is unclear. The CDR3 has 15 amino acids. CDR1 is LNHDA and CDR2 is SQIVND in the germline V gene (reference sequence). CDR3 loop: CASLRVGEIGLTMVF. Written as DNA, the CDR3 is TGTGCCAGTCTACGGGTTGGCGAAATCGGCCTAACCATGGTCTTT.

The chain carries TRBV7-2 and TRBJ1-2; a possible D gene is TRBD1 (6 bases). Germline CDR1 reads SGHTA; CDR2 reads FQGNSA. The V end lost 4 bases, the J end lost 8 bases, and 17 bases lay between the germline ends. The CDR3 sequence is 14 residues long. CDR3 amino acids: CASSSFRDTAGYTF. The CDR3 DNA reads TGTGCCAGCAGCTCGTTCCGGGACACCGCGGGCTACACCTTC.

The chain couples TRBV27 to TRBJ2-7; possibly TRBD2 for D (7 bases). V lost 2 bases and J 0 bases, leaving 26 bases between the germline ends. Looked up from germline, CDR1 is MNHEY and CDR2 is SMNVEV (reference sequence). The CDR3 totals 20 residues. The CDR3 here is CASSLNGRMWEGDSSYEQYF. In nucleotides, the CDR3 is TGTGCCAGCAGTTTAAATGGTCGAATGTGGGAGGGGGATAGCTCCTACGAGCAGTACTTC.

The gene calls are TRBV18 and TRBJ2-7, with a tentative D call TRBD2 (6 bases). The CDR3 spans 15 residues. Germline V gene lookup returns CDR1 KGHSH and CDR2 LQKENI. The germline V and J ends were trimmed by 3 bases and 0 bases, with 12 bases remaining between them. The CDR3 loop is CASSPRASDSYEQYF. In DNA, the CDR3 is TGTGCCAGCTCACCTCGGGCTAGCGACTCCTACGAGCAGTACTTC.